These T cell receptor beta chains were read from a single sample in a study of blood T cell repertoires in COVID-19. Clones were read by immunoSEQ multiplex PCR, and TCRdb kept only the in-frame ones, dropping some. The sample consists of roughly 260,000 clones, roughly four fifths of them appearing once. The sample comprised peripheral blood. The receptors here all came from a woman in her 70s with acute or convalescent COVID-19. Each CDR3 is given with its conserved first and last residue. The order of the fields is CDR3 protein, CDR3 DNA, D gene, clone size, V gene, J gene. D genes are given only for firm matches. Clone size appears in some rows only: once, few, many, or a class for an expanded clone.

CDR3 protein: CASSLVGRLMNTEAFF
CDR3 DNA: TGTGCCAGCAGCTTAGTCGGGAGATTGATGAACACTGAAGCTTTCTTT
D gene: NA
clone size: NA
V gene: TRBV7-2
J gene: TRBJ1-1

CDR3 protein: CASSTRTGQNEQYF
CDR3 DNA: TGTGCCAGCAGCACCCGGACAGGGCAAAACGAGCAGTACTTC
D gene: TRBD1
clone size: NA
V gene: TRBV13
J gene: TRBJ2-7

CDR3 protein: CAWSRGGGNQPQHF
CDR3 DNA: TGTGCCTGGAGCCGGGGAGGGGGCAATCAGCCCCAGCATTTT
D gene: NA
clone size: NA
V gene: TRBV30
J gene: TRBJ1-5

CDR3 protein: CASSDDGTLYGYTF
CDR3 DNA: TGTGCCAGCTCTGATGACGGGACACTATATGGCTACACCTTC
D gene: NA
clone size: NA
V gene: TRBV18
J gene: TRBJ1-2

CDR3 protein: CASRVGLTSSYNSPLHF
CDR3 DNA: TGTGCCAGCAGGGTTGGACTGACGAGCTCCTATAATTCACCCCTCCACTTT
D gene: NA
clone size: once
V gene: TRBV27
J gene: TRBJ1-6

CDR3 protein: CATSDPTGGGNQPQHF
CDR3 DNA: TGTGCCACCAGTGACCCAACAGGGGGGGGCAATCAGCCCCAGCATTTT
D gene: TRBD1
clone size: few
V gene: TRBV24-1
J gene: TRBJ1-5

CDR3 protein: CASSVTSGVDTQYF
CDR3 DNA: TGTGCCAGCAGCGTGACTAGCGGGGTAGATACGCAGTATTTT
D gene: TRBD2
clone size: NA
V gene: TRBV6-5
J gene: TRBJ2-3

CDR3 protein: CASSLSGQGGYGYTF
CDR3 DNA: TGTGCCAGCAGCTTGTCGGGACAGGGGGGCTATGGCTACACCTTC
D gene: TRBD1
clone size: NA
V gene: TRBV2
J gene: TRBJ1-2

CDR3 protein: CASSFEGTGVDYGYTF
CDR3 DNA: TGTGCCAGCAGCTTCGAAGGGACAGGCGTAGACTATGGCTACACCTTC
D gene: TRBD1
clone size: few
V gene: TRBV7-9
J gene: TRBJ1-2

CDR3 protein: CASSLTGPLNTEAFF
CDR3 DNA: TGTGCCAGCAGCTTGACAGGACCCTTGAACACTGAAGCTTTCTTT
D gene: NA
clone size: NA
V gene: TRBV7-2
J gene: TRBJ1-1

CDR3 protein: CASSLLLRGELFF
CDR3 DNA: TGTGCCAGCAGTTTACTCCTCCGCGGGGAGCTGTTTTTT
D gene: NA
clone size: NA
V gene: TRBV12-3/TRBV12-4
J gene: TRBJ2-2

CDR3 protein: CASSSGQSHSGNTIYF
CDR3 DNA: TGTGCCAGCTCATCAGGACAGTCTCACTCTGGAAACACCATATATTTT
D gene: NA
clone size: NA
V gene: TRBV18
J gene: TRBJ1-3

CDR3 protein: CASKGISNTEAFF
CDR3 DNA: TGTGCCAGCAAGGGGATTTCGAACACTGAAGCTTTCTTT
D gene: NA
clone size: NA
V gene: TRBV3-1/TRBV3-2
J gene: TRBJ1-1

CDR3 protein: CASSLGLAGGGTDTQYF
CDR3 DNA: TGTGCCAGCAGCTTAGGTCTAGCGGGGGGTGGCACAGATACGCAGTATTTT
D gene: TRBD2
clone size: NA
V gene: TRBV7-2
J gene: TRBJ2-3

CDR3 protein: CASSLAGLAGGLTDTQYF
CDR3 DNA: TGTGCCAGCAGCTTAGCGGGACTAGCGGGGGGGCTGACAGATACGCAGTATTTT
D gene: TRBD2
clone size: NA
V gene: TRBV7-2
J gene: TRBJ2-3

CDR3 protein: CSVGTGYEQYF
CDR3 DNA: TGCAGCGTGGGGACAGGGTACGAGCAGTACTTC
D gene: TRBD1
clone size: once
V gene: TRBV29-1
J gene: TRBJ2-7

CDR3 protein: CAISSDSANSPLHF
CDR3 DNA: TGTGCCATCAGTTCTGACAGTGCAAATTCACCCCTCCACTTT
D gene: NA
clone size: once
V gene: TRBV10-3
J gene: TRBJ1-6

CDR3 protein: CASSEWAGGSEQFF
CDR3 DNA: TGTGCCAGCAGTGAATGGGCGGGGGGGAGTGAGCAGTTCTTC
D gene: TRBD2
clone size: NA
V gene: TRBV2
J gene: TRBJ2-1

CDR3 protein: CASSLDRLNTEAFF
CDR3 DNA: TGTGCCAGCAGCTTAGACAGGCTTAACACTGAAGCTTTCTTT
D gene: NA
clone size: NA
V gene: TRBV11-2
J gene: TRBJ1-1

CDR3 protein: CASSPTGVLTGELFF
CDR3 DNA: TGTGCCAGCAGCCCCACAGGGGTCCTCACCGGGGAGCTGTTTTTT
D gene: TRBD1
clone size: NA
V gene: TRBV5-4
J gene: TRBJ2-2

CDR3 protein: CASTYTSGGADTQYF
CDR3 DNA: TGTGCCAGCACCTATACTAGCGGGGGGGCTGACACGCAGTATTTT
D gene: TRBD2
clone size: once
V gene: TRBV6-5
J gene: TRBJ2-3

CDR3 protein: CASSKDRVNEKLFF
CDR3 DNA: TGTGCCAGCTCAAAGGACAGGGTTAATGAAAAACTGTTTTTT
D gene: TRBD1
clone size: NA
V gene: TRBV18
J gene: TRBJ1-4

CDR3 protein: CASSLGPGDNEKLFF
CDR3 DNA: TGCGCCAGCAGCTTGGGCCCGGGAGACAATGAAAAACTGTTTTTT
D gene: NA
clone size: NA
V gene: TRBV5-1
J gene: TRBJ1-4

CDR3 protein: CASSIGGGPDTQYF
CDR3 DNA: TGTGCCAGTAGTATAGGGGGAGGGCCAGATACGCAGTATTTT
D gene: TRBD2
clone size: NA
V gene: TRBV19
J gene: TRBJ2-3

CDR3 protein: CASSQQGVTEAFF
CDR3 DNA: TGTGCCAGCAGCCAACAGGGTGTCACTGAAGCTTTCTTT
D gene: NA
clone size: once
V gene: TRBV14
J gene: TRBJ1-1

CDR3 protein: CAIRPAGQTGNTIYF
CDR3 DNA: TGTGCCATCAGACCTGCTGGACAGACTGGAAACACCATATATTTT
D gene: NA
clone size: NA
V gene: TRBV10-3
J gene: TRBJ1-3

CDR3 protein: CASSQDLTGGNSPLHF
CDR3 DNA: TGTGCCAGCAGCCAAGATTTAACAGGGGGCAATTCACCCCTCCACTTT
D gene: TRBD1
clone size: NA
V gene: TRBV3-1/TRBV3-2
J gene: TRBJ1-6

CDR3 protein: CASSSTGSYGYTF
CDR3 DNA: TGTGCCAGCAGCTCGACAGGGTCCTATGGCTACACCTTC
D gene: TRBD1
clone size: NA
V gene: TRBV7-9
J gene: TRBJ1-2

CDR3 protein: CASRSQGFITEAFF
CDR3 DNA: TGTGCCAGCAGATCTCAGGGGTTTATCACTGAAGCTTTCTTT
D gene: NA
clone size: few
V gene: TRBV6-6
J gene: TRBJ1-1

CDR3 protein: CAWDRDIGTEAFF
CDR3 DNA: TGTGCCTGGGATAGGGACATTGGGACTGAAGCTTTCTTT
D gene: NA
clone size: NA
V gene: TRBV30
J gene: TRBJ1-1

CDR3 protein: CASNPAGGAEGYTF
CDR3 DNA: TGTGCCAGCAATCCCGCAGGGGGCGCAGAGGGCTACACCTTC
D gene: TRBD1
clone size: NA
V gene: TRBV6-5
J gene: TRBJ1-2

CDR3 protein: CATSRGETSGVRDPGRQETQYF
CDR3 DNA: TGTGCCACCAGCAGAGGGGAGACTAGCGGGGTACGAGATCCGGGGCGGCAAGAGACCCAGTACTTC
D gene: TRBD2
clone size: many
V gene: TRBV15
J gene: TRBJ2-5

CDR3 protein: CATSRDNQAGKAGNTIYF
CDR3 DNA: TGTGCCACCAGCAGAGATAACCAAGCAGGGAAGGCTGGAAACACCATATATTTT
D gene: NA
clone size: few
V gene: TRBV15
J gene: TRBJ1-3

CDR3 protein: CASFGTAEKLFF
CDR3 DNA: TGTGCCAGCTTCGGGACAGCTGAAAAACTGTTTTTT
D gene: TRBD1
clone size: NA
V gene: TRBV12-3/TRBV12-4
J gene: TRBJ1-4

CDR3 protein: CASVTAGYEQYF
CDR3 DNA: TGTGCCAGCGTCACGGCGGGTTACGAGCAGTACTTC
D gene: NA
clone size: NA
V gene: TRBV6-5
J gene: TRBJ2-7

CDR3 protein: CASRPTGVTEAFF
CDR3 DNA: TGTGCCAGCAGGCCGACAGGGGTCACTGAAGCTTTCTTT
D gene: TRBD1
clone size: NA
V gene: TRBV5-4
J gene: TRBJ1-1

CDR3 protein: CASSPRTSGENEQFF
CDR3 DNA: TGTGCCAGCTCCCCCAGAACTAGCGGGGAGAATGAGCAGTTCTTC
D gene: TRBD2
clone size: NA
V gene: TRBV18
J gene: TRBJ2-1

CDR3 protein: CASKRGFNTEAFF
CDR3 DNA: TGTGCCAGTAAGCGGGGGTTCAACACTGAAGCTTTCTTT
D gene: NA
clone size: few
V gene: TRBV19
J gene: TRBJ1-1

CDR3 protein: CASSPQGAVTEAFF
CDR3 DNA: TGTGCCAGCTCTCCACAGGGGGCTGTTACTGAAGCTTTCTTT
D gene: TRBD1
clone size: NA
V gene: TRBV18
J gene: TRBJ1-1

CDR3 protein: CASSEDSLRGYGYTF
CDR3 DNA: TGTGCCAGCTCGGAGGACAGTTTAAGGGGCTATGGCTACACCTTC
D gene: NA
clone size: NA
V gene: TRBV18
J gene: TRBJ1-2

CDR3 protein: CASSLDLGRGQGYTF
CDR3 DNA: TGTGCCAGCAGCTTAGATCTCGGCAGGGGGCAGGGCTACACCTTC
D gene: TRBD1
clone size: few
V gene: TRBV7-9
J gene: TRBJ1-2

CDR3 protein: CATSVSAGTGIGELFF
CDR3 DNA: TGTGCCACCAGTGTCTCGGCCGGGACAGGGATCGGGGAGCTGTTTTTT
D gene: TRBD1
clone size: NA
V gene: TRBV24-1
J gene: TRBJ2-2

CDR3 protein: CASSQDWGREQYF
CDR3 DNA: TGTGCCAGCAGCCAAGATTGGGGGCGCGAGCAGTACTTC
D gene: NA
clone size: NA
V gene: TRBV4-2
J gene: TRBJ2-7

CDR3 protein: CASSLPGQGNEKLFF
CDR3 DNA: TGTGCCAGCAGCTTGCCCGGACAGGGTAATGAAAAACTGTTTTTT
D gene: TRBD1
clone size: NA
V gene: TRBV5-6
J gene: TRBJ1-4

CDR3 protein: CASSLWGLAGLTGELFF
CDR3 DNA: TGTGCCAGCAGTTTATGGGGACTAGCGGGCCTCACCGGGGAGCTGTTTTTT
D gene: TRBD2
clone size: NA
V gene: TRBV27
J gene: TRBJ2-2

CDR3 protein: CASSPGQEARETQYF
CDR3 DNA: TGCGCCAGCAGCCCGGGACAGGAGGCCCGGGAGACCCAGTACTTC
D gene: TRBD1
clone size: NA
V gene: TRBV5-1
J gene: TRBJ2-5

CDR3 protein: CASSTGTDSSPLHF
CDR3 DNA: TGTGCCAGCAGCACGGGGACGGACAGTTCACCCCTCCACTTT
D gene: NA
clone size: NA
V gene: TRBV7-9
J gene: TRBJ1-6

CDR3 protein: CTSSHPGQGNDQPQHF
CDR3 DNA: TGCACCAGCAGCCACCCCGGACAGGGGAACGATCAGCCCCAGCATTTT
D gene: NA
clone size: once
V gene: TRBV1
J gene: TRBJ1-5

CDR3 protein: CASSLQGEGYGYTF
CDR3 DNA: TGTGCCAGCAGTCTACAGGGGGAGGGCTATGGCTACACCTTC
D gene: TRBD1
clone size: NA
V gene: TRBV2
J gene: TRBJ1-2

CDR3 protein: CASSEVWGGVNRSGNTIYF
CDR3 DNA: TGTGCCAGCAGTGAAGTCTGGGGGGGCGTTAATCGCTCTGGAAACACCATATATTTT
D gene: NA
clone size: NA
V gene: TRBV6-1
J gene: TRBJ1-3

CDR3 protein: CASRPGQVALLQDTQYF
CDR3 DNA: TGTGCCAGCAGACCCGGACAGGTCGCATTGCTTCAGGATACGCAGTATTTT
D gene: TRBD1
clone size: NA
V gene: TRBV3-1/TRBV3-2
J gene: TRBJ2-3

CDR3 protein: CASSTYKGRFWQTANYGYTF
CDR3 DNA: TGTGCCAGCAGCACCTACAAGGGCAGGTTCTGGCAGACAGCTAACTATGGCTACACCTTC
D gene: NA
clone size: NA
V gene: TRBV21-1
J gene: TRBJ1-2

CDR3 protein: CASSPRQSYTGYTF
CDR3 DNA: TGTGCCAGCAGCCCCCGACAGTCATACACTGGCTACACCTTC
D gene: NA
clone size: NA
V gene: TRBV9
J gene: TRBJ1-2

CDR3 protein: CASRRTGISNQPQHF
CDR3 DNA: TGTGCCAGCAGACGGACAGGGATTAGCAATCAGCCCCAGCATTTT
D gene: TRBD1
clone size: NA
V gene: TRBV28
J gene: TRBJ1-5